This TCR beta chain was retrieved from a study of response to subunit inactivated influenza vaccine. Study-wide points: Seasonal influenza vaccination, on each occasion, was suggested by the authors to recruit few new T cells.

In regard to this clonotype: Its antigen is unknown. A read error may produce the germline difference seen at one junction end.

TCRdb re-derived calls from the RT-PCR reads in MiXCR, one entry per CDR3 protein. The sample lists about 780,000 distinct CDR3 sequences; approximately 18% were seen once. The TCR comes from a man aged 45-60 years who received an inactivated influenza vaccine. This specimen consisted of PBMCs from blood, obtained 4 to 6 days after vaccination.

The CDR3: CTSSQDPVRVGSPLHF. CDR3 nucleotides: TGCACCAGCAGCCAAGATCCAGTGAGGGTAGGATCACCCCTCCACTTT. This chain uses TRBV4-3 with TRBJ1-6; D gene ambiguous. The CDR3 totals 16 residues. Germline CDR1 is LGHNA and CDR2 is YSLEER.